Presented here are 18 T cell receptor beta chains from one specimen sequenced in a study of post-analysis software for immune sequencing data. Findings and limits, study-wide: A handful of TRBV segments were significantly more frequent in patients than in controls. TRBV5-6, TRBV5-1 and TRBV20-1 were among these segments.

The antigens these receptors bind are not known. Prepared libraries of TCR beta cDNA carried unique molecular identifiers. TCRdb processed the PCR reads anew with MiXCR; each CDR3 protein has one entry. In the table there are over 700,000 distinct CDR3 sequences, about 27% of which are singletons. The sequenced sample consisted of blood. Every receptor here comes from a girl between 10 and 17 years old with multiple sclerosis.

This clonotype has more than one count but fewer than ten. V gene TRBV7-8 combines with J gene TRBJ2-5; 9 positions match TRBD1. The J call may be faulty, since TRBJ2-7 better matches the DNA end. Germline V gives CDR1 SGHVS, CDR2 FQNEAQ. The CDR3 extends over 18 amino acids. The CDR3 region has the DNA TGTGCCAGCAGCCTACCGGGACAGGGTAATCGGTTTTTCTACGAGCAGTACTTC. As protein: CASSLPGQGNRFFYEQYF.

This clonotype was observed a few times. The V and J genes are TRBV7-2 and TRBJ2-3; TRBD2 aligns across 7 bases. The CDR3 totals 17 residues. V was clipped by 0 bases and J by 0 bases; unmatched bases: 6. CDR1 is SGHTA, CDR2 FQGNSA, per germline. For the CDR3, the DNA is TGTGCCAGCAGCTTAGCGGGAGGGCTAGCTAGCACAGATACGCAGTATTTT. It specifies CASSLAGGLASTDTQYF.

This clonotype was observed at least ten times. V gene TRBV20-1 combines with J gene TRBJ2-5; no definite D call. This CDR3 has 13 residues. Trimming pared 3 bases from V and 2 bases from J, leaving 10 bases between. CDR1 DFQATT and CDR2 SNEGSKA come from the germline V gene (reference sequence). CDR3 sequence reads: CSARTGEQETQYF. The CDR3 nucleotides read TGCAGTGCTAGGACTGGAGAGCAAGAGACCCAGTACTTC.

The rearrangement joins TRBV20-1 to TRBJ1-2; a possible D gene is TRBD1 (5 bases). Trimming took off 1 base at V and 8 bases at J, with 11 bases between the two ends. Germline V lookup: CDR1 DFQATT, CDR2 SNEGSKA (reference sequence). This CDR3 contains 12 residues. CDR3 nucleotide sequence: TGCAGTGCTAGAGTTAAGGGGAGGGGCTACACCTTC. It is translated as CSARVKGRGYTF.

The chain is built from TRBV11-2 and TRBJ2-7; D uncertain. The CDR3 contains 15 residues. Germline V CDR1 and CDR2: SGHAT, FQNNGV. Trimming stripped 1 base from V and 7 bases from J, with 17 bases between. The CDR3 sequence is CASSLGLNSWNEQYF. Here the CDR3 DNA reads TGTGCCAGCAGCTTAGGATTGAATAGCTGGAATGAGCAGTACTTC.

This clonotype was found a few times. This chain joins TRBV7-9 and TRBJ2-6, with D unclear. V was trimmed by 3 bases and J by 0 bases, leaving 18 bases between them. The CDR3 totals 19 residues. Germline CDR1 is SEHNR and CDR2 is FQNEAQ (reference sequence). In DNA form, the CDR3 reads TGTGCCAGCAGCTTCCGAACCGGGCCACTTTCCTCTGGGGCCAACGTCCTGACTTTC. Its translation is CASSFRTGPLSSGANVLTF.

This clonotype was recorded many times. The J gene is TRBJ2-7, the V gene TRBV18; D unresolved. The V end lost 8 bases, the J end lost 6 bases, and 14 bases lay between the germline ends. CDR1 is KGHSH and CDR2 is LQKENI in the germline V gene. The CDR3 consists of 12 residues. The CDR3 DNA sequence: TGTGCCAGCAGTCCGGGCCCCGGCGAGCAGTACTTC. This translates into CASSPGPGEQYF. Complete variable domain (other parts from reference TRBV18 and TRBJ2-7): NAGVMQNPRHLVRRRGQEARLRCSPMKGHSHVYWYRQLPEEGLKFMVYLQKENIIDESGMPKERFSAEFPKEGPSILRIQQVVRGDSAAYFCASSPGPGEQYFGPGTRLTVT.

This clonotype has only a few counts. The chain is built from TRBV20-1 and TRBJ1-1; D is unclear. The length of the CDR3 is 12 residues. Trimming took 3 bases from V and 6 from J, leaving 11 bases between them. Germline V lookup: CDR1 DFQATT, CDR2 SNEGSKA (reference sequence). The CDR3 DNA reads TGCAGTGCTAGGCGGATGGTCTCTGAAGCTTTCTTT. This translates into CSARRMVSEAFF.

The chain employs TRBV24-1 and TRBJ2-3; D may match TRBD1 or TRBD2 (5 bases each). Germline V gene data show CDR1 as KGHDR and CDR2 as SFDVKD. V shed 4 bases and J shed 2 bases, with 15 bases lying between them. This CDR3 contains 16 residues. The CDR3 DNA sequence: TGTGCCACCAGTGACACGGGACGGAGAGTCACAGATACGCAGTATTTT. Its protein is CATSDTGRRVTDTQYF.

This clonotype was counted only a few times. The chain recombines TRBV4-3 with TRBJ2-3, with D perhaps TRBD2 (5 bases). The germline CDR1 and CDR2 sequences are LGHNA and YSLEER. The CDR3 runs 15 residues. Deletions cut 4 bases from V and 0 bases from J, with 11 bases between. CDR3 residues: CASSPSERSTDTQYF. As DNA, the CDR3 is TGCGCCAGCAGCCCGTCCGAGCGGAGCACAGATACGCAGTATTTT.

J is TRBJ2-2 and V is TRBV7-2; no reliable D call. Germline loops: CDR1 SGHTA, CDR2 FQGNSA. The CDR3 spans 14 residues. V was shortened by 5 bases and J by 6 bases, with 13 bases between the two germline ends. CDR3 loop: CASSPLSGAGELFF. The CDR3 DNA reads TGTGCCAGCAGCCCCCTTAGTGGGGCCGGGGAGCTGTTTTTT.

This chain joins TRBV4-1 and TRBJ1-1; D gene uncertain. Germline V lookup: CDR1 MGHRA, CDR2 YSYEKL. V was trimmed by 0 bases and J by 1 base, leaving 9 bases between them. There are 15 residues in the CDR3. The CDR3 DNA follows: TGCGCCAGCAGCCAAGATAGCGGATCGAACACTGAAGCTTTCTTT. Its protein is CASSQDSGSNTEAFF.

The DNA for the CDR3 is TGTGCCAGCAGCCCTCAGGGGCGCGGGACAGATACGCAGTATTTT. Translating gives CASSPQGRGTDTQYF. The chain employs TRBV7-6 and TRBJ2-3, with D possibly matching TRBD1 (6 bases). CDR3 length: 15 amino acids. Per germline, CDR1 SGHVS and CDR2 FNYEAQ. The V and J ends lost 5 bases and 3 bases respectively, with 15 bases between them.

This clonotype was detected many times. The gene calls are TRBV20-1 and TRBJ2-1; 7 bases map to TRBD2. The CDR3 sequence is 16 residues long. With V trimmed by 0 bases and J by 4 bases, 9 bases remained unmatched. Germline V gene sequence: CDR1 DFQATT, CDR2 SNEGSKA (reference sequence). The DNA for the CDR3 is TGCAGTGCTAGAGATTGGGGGGACTACACGTACAATGAGCAGTTCTTC. Amino acids: CSARDWGDYTYNEQFF.

The chain recombines TRBV5-6 with TRBJ2-5; D remains unclear. The end of the DNA aligns better with TRBJ2-7, so the J call may be wrong. This CDR3 comprises 12 residues. CDR1 and CDR2 from the germline V gene are SGHDT and YYEEEE. CDR3 bases: TGTGCCAGCAGCCCTGGCTTGAACGAGCAGTACTTC. Translating it yields CASSPGLNEQYF.

This clonotype came up a few times. The chain employs TRBV15 and TRBJ2-1; a weak D match, TRBD1 (7 bases). Germline-derived CDR1 and CDR2 are LNHNV and YYDKDF (reference sequence). This CDR3 comprises 15 residues. The V gene lost 5 bases and the J gene lost 2 bases, with 13 bases spanning the gap. In nucleotides, the CDR3 is TGTGCCACCAGCGGAGGGGGCGAACCCTACAATGAGCAGTTCTTC. Protein: CATSGGGEPYNEQFF. Full variable domain (remainder filled in from reference TRBV15 and TRBJ2-1): DAMVIQNPRYQVTQFGKPVTLSCSQTLNHNVMYWYQQKSSQAPKLLFHYYDKDFNNEADTPDNFQSRRPNTSFCFLDIRSPGLGDTAMYLCATSGGGEPYNEQFFGPGTRLTVL.

This clonotype was picked up a small number of times. The gene calls are TRBV11-2 and TRBJ1-1, with D unresolved. Trimming removed 5 bases from V and 2 bases from J, with 6 bases in between. There are 12 residues in the CDR3. Germline lookup yields CDR1 SGHAT and CDR2 FQNNGV. The CDR3 DNA reads TGTGCCAGCAGCCAGGTAAACACTGAAGCTTTCTTT. Its translation is CASSQVNTEAFF.

This clonotype appeared a few times. The junction differs from germline at one of its ends, possibly a read error. The V and J genes are TRBV20-1 and TRBJ2-5; TRBD1 is a possible D gene (5 bases). In germline, CDR1 is DFQATT, CDR2 SNEGSKA (reference sequence). The CDR3 has 13 amino acids. For the CDR3, the DNA is TGCAGTGCTAGAGGGACATATCAAGAGACCCGGTACTTC. Translation: CSARGTYQETRYF.